These 19 T cell receptor beta chains share one sample of origin, sequenced in a study of blood T cell repertoires in COVID-19 (TCRdb year 2020). Library preparation was by the immunoSEQ multiplex PCR assay. The table comes from immuneACCESS by way of TCRdb, which keeps in-frame sequences with V and J called. Part of the clones is missing from these tables; in studies checked, under half for an unresolved V gene and the rest for unknown reasons. Present in this sample are about 300,000 clones, about 91% of which were seen just once. Jointly, the top ten make up roughly 7% of the sample. Sequences were obtained from peripheral blood. The receptor source for this set is a woman aged 30 to 39 who had recovered from COVID-19.

The chain joins TRBV27 to TRBJ1-5; weak D call: TRBD1 (5 bases). The V end was cut by 8 bases, the J end by 4 bases, with 15 bases between. Per the germline V gene, CDR1 is MNHEY and CDR2 is SMNVEV (reference sequence). This CDR3 has 14 residues. The DNA for the CDR3 is TGTGCCAGCGAGGCGCGACAGCCTAATCAGCCCCAGCATTTT. Protein sequence: CASEARQPNQPQHF.

V usage is TRBV5-6 and J usage is TRBJ2-7, with D possibly TRBD1 on 5 matching bases. Germline-derived CDR1 and CDR2 are SGHDT and YYEEEE. Trimming took 0 bases from V and 4 from J, leaving 11 bases between them. The CDR3 totals 14 residues. The CDR3 reads CASSLVQGGYEQYF. The CDR3 nucleotides are TGTGCCAGCAGCTTGGTTCAGGGTGGATACGAGCAGTACTTC.

V usage is TRBV3-1 (or the pseudogene TRBV3-2) and J usage is TRBJ1-6; D perhaps matches TRBD1 (6 bases). V was shortened by 4 bases and J by 5 bases, with 15 bases between the two germline ends. Germline CDR1 is LGHDT and CDR2 is YNNKEL (reference sequence). CDR3 size: 16 residues. The CDR3 region is CASSLQAPGDNSPLHF. CDR3 sequence (DNA): TGTGCCAGCAGCCTACAGGCCCCAGGGGATAATTCACCCCTCCACTTT.

This sequence joins TRBV11-2 and TRBJ2-7, with TRBD1 matching 9 bases. Germline loops: CDR1 SGHAT, CDR2 FQNNGV. The CDR3 is made up of 14 amino acids. The junction had 6 bases not matched to a gene; V was cut back by 4 bases and J by 5 bases. The CDR3 is CASSSTGGKDEQYF. The CDR3 nucleotides are TGTGCCAGCAGCTCGACAGGGGGAAAGGACGAGCAGTACTTC.

This clone was counted a few times. V is TRBV28 and J is TRBJ1-5; TRBD1 agrees at 8 bases. The CDR3 is 14 residues long. The V gene's germline CDR1 is MDHEN and CDR2 SYDVKM. V shed 7 bases and J 2 bases; nucleotides not matched to a gene: 4. The CDR3 bases are TGTGCCAGCACCGCAGGGGGCGGCAATCAGCCCCAGCATTTT. Protein: CASTAGGGNQPQHF.

The V call is TRBV2, the J call TRBJ2-5, with a weak D call TRBD2 (5 bases). The V gene's germline CDR1 is SNHLY and CDR2 FYNNEI. Trimming cost V 1 base and J 4 bases, with 10 bases left between them. The CDR3 length is 14 residues. The CDR3 protein is CASSEERGGETQYF. The CDR3 DNA sequence: TGTGCCAGCAGTGAAGAACGGGGTGGAGAGACCCAGTACTTC.

The rearrangement joins TRBV4-1 to TRBJ1-2, with 8 bases aligning to TRBD1. CDR1 and CDR2 (germline): MGHRA, YSYEKL. With 3 bases clipped from V and 4 bases from J, the junction kept 10 bases outside the gene matches. CDR3 length: 16 amino acids. The CDR3 sequence is CASSHSGQARSYGYTF. CDR3 in DNA: TGCGCCAGCAGCCATTCGGGACAGGCCCGTAGCTATGGCTACACCTTC.

The chain joins TRBV5-4 to TRBJ2-3; 9 bases agree with TRBD1. The germline gives CDR1 SGHNT, CDR2 YYREEE (reference sequence). This CDR3 has 15 amino acids. J gave up 1 base and V 4 bases, and 4 bases lay outside the gene matches. CDR3 region: CASSPRDRGTDTQYF. The CDR3 bases are TGTGCCAGCAGCCCCCGGGACAGGGGCACAGATACGCAGTATTTT.

The genes are TRBV5-1 and TRBJ1-2; a possible D gene is TRBD1 (5 bases). Trimming left V 3 bases short and J 3 bases short, with 21 bases between. The CDR3 runs to 17 residues. CDR1 is SGHRS, CDR2 YFSETQ, per germline. CDR3 residues: CASSSSWSQGADYGYTF. DNA for the CDR3: TGCGCCAGCAGCTCCAGCTGGAGCCAGGGTGCGGACTATGGCTACACCTTC.

This clone was seen a few times. This chain uses TRBV25-1 with TRBJ1-6, with a tentative D call TRBD1 (6 bases). The CDR3 has 14 amino acids. The germline V gene has CDR1 MGHDK and CDR2 SYGVNS. V lost 3 bases, J lost 7 bases, and 10 bases lay in between. CDR3 sequence: CASSDVQGNSPLHF. Here the CDR3 DNA reads TGTGCCAGCAGTGATGTACAGGGCAATTCACCCCTCCACTTT.

This chain connects TRBV12-3 or TRBV12-4 to TRBJ1-1; no reliable D call. The V and J ends lost 4 bases and 10 bases respectively, with 16 bases between them. The CDR3 is 13 residues long. As DNA, the CDR3 is TGTGCCAGCAGTTCCACTACGCCGGCTGGAGCTTTCTTT. It encodes CASSSTTPAGAFF.

For this clone: Other DNA sequences in this specimen translate into the identical CDR3. The gene calls are TRBV4-3 and TRBJ2-7, with 9 bases that match TRBD1. The CDR3 covers 14 residues. With V trimmed by 1 base and J by 3 bases, 1 base remained unmatched. The germline CDR1 and CDR2 sequences are LGHNA and YSLEER. DNA of the CDR3: TGCGCCAGCAGCCAAGGGGGACAGGGCTACGAGCAGTACTTC. Residues: CASSQGGQGYEQYF.

The J gene is TRBJ2-7, the V gene TRBV4-2, with D perhaps TRBD2 (5 bases). CDR3 length: 13 residues. Germline assignment: CDR1 LGHNA and CDR2 YNFKEQ. Trimming took 0 bases from V and 3 from J, leaving 6 bases between them. The CDR3: CASSQEAGYEQYF. CDR3 nucleotide sequence: TGTGCCAGCAGCCAAGAGGCGGGCTACGAGCAGTACTTC.

The CDR3 spells CASSLRWVAGGGETQYF. The CDR3 nucleotides are TGCGCCAGCAGCTTGCGATGGGTAGCGGGGGGTGGAGAGACCCAGTACTTC. The chain combines TRBV5-1 with TRBJ2-5; TRBD2 agrees at 10 bases. The CDR3 loop spans 17 amino acids. Germline V gene sequence: CDR1 SGHRS, CDR2 YFSETQ. After removal of 1 base from V and 4 bases from J, the junction contained 10 bases not matched to a gene. The variable domain in full, completed from reference TRBV5-1 and TRBJ2-5, reads KAGVTQTPRYLIKTRGQQVTLSCSPISGHRSVSWYQQTPGQGLQFLFEYFSETQRNKGNFPGRFSGRQFSNSRSEMNVSTLELGDSALYLCASSLRWVAGGGETQYFGPGTRLLVL.

The V gene is TRBV3-1 (or the pseudogene TRBV3-2), the J gene TRBJ2-7; D remains ambiguous. This CDR3 comprises 14 residues. Per germline, CDR1 LGHDT and CDR2 YNNKEL (reference sequence). With 2 bases removed from V and 2 bases from J, the gap between germline ends came to 10 bases. The CDR3 spells CASSQYVDTYEQYF. In DNA, the CDR3 is TGTGCCAGCAGCCAATACGTAGATACCTACGAGCAGTACTTC.

The chain uses TRBV13 and TRBJ2-1, with 11 bases fitting TRBD1. The V segment lost 7 bases and the J segment 7 bases; nucleotides outside the gene matches: 12. The CDR3 is 16 residues long. The germline V gene encodes CDR1 PRHDT and CDR2 FYEKMQ (reference sequence). The CDR3 region is CASNPWGGTGGNEQFF. The CDR3 region has the DNA TGTGCCAGCAACCCATGGGGTGGGACAGGGGGGAATGAGCAGTTCTTC. The entire variable domain, with the rest obtained from reference TRBV13 and TRBJ2-1, is as follows: AAGVIQSPRHLIKEKRETATLKCYPIPRHDTVYWYQQGPGQDPQFLISFYEKMQSDKGSIPDRFSAQQFSDYHSELNMSSLELGDSALYFCASNPWGGTGGNEQFFGPGTRLTVL.

The CDR3 region is CASSGQGGQPQHF. The CDR3 region has the DNA TGTGCCAGCAGCGGACAGGGGGGACAGCCCCAGCATTTT. V gene TRBV6-1 combines with J gene TRBJ1-5, with 10 bases that match TRBD1. The CDR3 spans 13 residues. In germline, CDR1 is MNHNS, CDR2 SASEGT. The J segment lost 7 bases and the V segment lost 6 bases, leaving 3 bases of the junction unmatched.

This sequence joins TRBV30 and TRBJ2-1; D not resolved. This CDR3 has 12 residues. Trimming left V 4 bases short and J 5 bases short, with 9 bases between. The germline V gene encodes CDR1 GTSNPN and CDR2 SVGIG (reference sequence). CDR3 residues: CAWNRLDNEQFF. The CDR3 nucleotides read TGTGCCTGGAACCGGCTAGACAATGAGCAGTTCTTC.

The rearrangement uses TRBV19 and TRBJ2-3, with 7 bases aligning to TRBD2. Germline CDR1 and CDR2: LNHDA and SQIVND (reference sequence). The CDR3 consists of 13 residues. V shed 4 bases and J 6 bases; nucleotides not matched to a gene: 4. The CDR3, as DNA: TGTGCCAGTAGTAAGAGGGGAGGGGATACGCAGTATTTT. It specifies CASSKRGGDTQYF.